These 19 T cell receptor beta chains were all obtained from the same sample, sequenced in a study of tumor-infiltrating lymphocytes in primary liver carcinoma. RNA and DNA were co-extracted from about 19-30 mg of unsorted bulk tissue. Total RNA (approximately 500 ng) served as template for TCR beta cDNA synthesis primed by a constant-region primer. Generation of the TCR beta libraries relied on three nested multiplex PCR rounds using slightly modified ARM-PCR. Two initial PCR rounds of around 10 cycles each paired TRBV1-TRBV30 forward primers with a C-beta reverse primer. TCRdb reanalysed the multiplex PCR reads using MiXCR and keeps one entry per CDR3 protein. This sample yields about 23,000 distinct CDR3 sequences, of which more than 70% are seen a single time; less than 40% belongs to the top ten. The sequenced sample was liver tumor tissue from sampling region 5. Subset described: tumor region T5, tumor centre. The receptors were gathered from a woman between 25 and 40 years old with primary liver carcinoma and hepatitis B virus infection.

For this clonotype: A far larger clone is just one base off, so this is likely a read error. The chain recombines TRBV29-1 with TRBJ2-3, with 8 bases that match TRBD1. The CDR3 runs 11 residues. V shed 6 bases, J shed 14 bases, and the junction held 10 bases outside the gene matches. CDR1 and CDR2 (germline): SQVTM, ANQGSEA. The CDR3 DNA reads as TGCAGCGTGGCGGACAGGGAGAGAATGTATTTT. Its translation: CSVADRERMYF.

Comments on this clonotype: With a much larger clone just one base away, this may be a read error. The chain employs TRBV7-9 and TRBJ2-3, with D possibly TRBD2 on 6 matching bases. Germline V lookup: CDR1 SEHNR, CDR2 FQNEAQ (reference sequence). The CDR3 extends over 12 amino acids. The CDR3 DNA reads TGTGCCAGCAGCTCGGGGGTAGATATGCAGTATTTT. This sequence encodes CASSSGVDMQYF.

This clonotype showed up many times. The CDR3 loop is CSAQHPGLASNEQFF. The CDR3 bases are TGCAGTGCTCAGCACCCGGGACTAGCCTCTAATGAGCAGTTCTTC. This rearrangement joins TRBV20-1 to TRBJ2-1, with TRBD2 identical over 9 bases. The V gene end was trimmed by 5 bases and the J gene end by 7 bases; junction bases not matched to a gene: 12. Germline V gives CDR1 DFQATT, CDR2 SNEGSKA (reference sequence). This CDR3 region has 15 residues.

The CDR3 coding sequence is TGTGCCAGCAGCACTGTTCCTTGGAGGTTTCCGGGCTCTGGAAACACCATATATTTT. Translated, it gives CASSTVPWRFPGSGNTIYF. V is TRBV6-2 or TRBV6-3 and J is TRBJ1-3; D is undetermined. Per germline, CDR1 MNHEY and CDR2 SVGEGT. This CDR3 comprises 19 residues. The ends were cut back, 6 bases at V and 0 bases at J, with 24 bases in the middle.

Points on this clonotype: An end of the junction differs from the germline gene, which may be a read error. This sequence joins TRBV12-3 or TRBV12-4 and TRBJ2-1; 11 positions agree with TRBD2. This CDR3 spans 15 amino acids. DNA of the CDR3: TGCCCCAGCAGCCTGTCCGGGACTAGCGGTCTTGAGCAGTTCTTC. Amino acid sequence: CPSSLSGTSGLEQFF.

CDR3 sequence: CASSRKDKARTGELFF. The CDR3 DNA sequence: TGTGCCAGTAGCAGGAAGGACAAGGCCCGCACCGGGGAGCTGTTTTTT. The rearrangement uses TRBV21-1 and TRBJ2-2; whether TRBD1, the table's D call, matches the DNA was not checked. TRBV21-1 is a known pseudogene. This CDR3 spans 16 amino acids.

This clonotype was picked up one time. At one end the junction does not follow the germline gene, possibly because of a read error. The chain links TRBV12-3 or TRBV12-4 to TRBJ2-5; D unclear. CDR3 length equals 15 residues. The CDR3 DNA follows: TGTGCCAGCAGCACCTACCCTGGGATCGAAGAGACCCATTGCTTC. Translated, it gives CASSTYPGIEETHCF.

Concerning this clonotype: The junction departs from the called germline gene at one end, perhaps through a read error. V gene TRBV11-2 combines with J gene TRBJ2-2; a weak D match, TRBD2 (5 bases). Per the germline V gene, CDR1 is SGHAT and CDR2 is FQNNGV. The CDR3 runs 16 residues. CDR3 nucleotide sequence: TGTGCCAGCACCTTAGCTGGGTTCGCGAACACCGGGGAGTGGTTTTTT. It codes for CASTLAGFANTGEWFF. The variable domain in full, completed from reference TRBV11-2 and TRBJ2-2, reads EAGVAQSPRYKIIEKRQSVAFWCNPISGHATLYWYQQILGQGPKLLIQFQNNGVVDDSQLPKDRFSAERLKGVDSTLKIQPAKLEDSAVYLCASTLAGFANTGEWFFGEGSRLTVL.

In regard to this clonotype: This is likely a read error, given that the CDR3 carries no conserved phenylalanine or tryptophan at its end. The gene calls are TRBV11-2 and TRBJ2-7; D call uncertain. Germline CDR1 is SGHAT and CDR2 is FQNNGV. The CDR3 is 13 amino acids. V lost 9 bases, J lost 6 bases, and 18 bases lay in between. CDR3 sequence: CASSPSDTGEQYL. The CDR3 DNA follows: TGTGCCAGTAGCCCCTCGGATACGGGCGAGCAGTACTTA.

In the case of this clonotype: No conserved phenylalanine or tryptophan is present at the end of the CDR3, so a read error is the likely explanation. J is TRBJ2-7 and V is TRBV7-9; 9 bases are a match to TRBD2. The junction had 15 bases not matched to a gene; V was cut back by 1 base and J by 5 bases. From germline, CDR1 is SEHNR and CDR2 FQNEAQ (reference sequence). The CDR3 totals 18 residues. DNA of the CDR3: TGTGCCAGCAGCTTAGTTAGTTTAGTGGGCGGGAGGGGTCACGAGCAGTACCTC. It translates to CASSLVSLVGGRGHEQYL.

This clonotype was seen once. A junction boundary mismatches the germline segment, possibly from a read error. The chain employs TRBV12-3 or TRBV12-4 and TRBJ1-2, with D unclear. This CDR3 has 15 amino acids. CDR3: CTSSSCLSHDYGYTF. The CDR3 DNA follows: TGTACCAGCAGTTCATGTCTCTCCCACGATTATGGCTACACCTTC.

For this clonotype: One junction end disagrees with the germline gene, perhaps due to a read error. V and J are TRBV4-2 and TRBJ1-2; D not certain. The CDR3 covers 15 residues. Germline V gives CDR1 LGHNA, CDR2 YNFKEQ. CDR3 region: CASIQEVQGYYGYTF. The CDR3 DNA reads as TGTGCCAGCATCCAAGAGGTGCAAGGATACTATGGCTACACCTTC.

On this clonotype itself: This may be a read error, as it is one base from a much larger clone. This CDR3 is missing its conserved last phenylalanine or tryptophan, likely due to a read error. V and J are TRBV18 and TRBJ2-2, with a weak D call TRBD2 (5 bases). The length of the CDR3 is 18 residues. V lost 0 bases, J lost 0 bases, and 14 bases lay in between. Germline values: CDR1 KGHSH, CDR2 LQKENI. The CDR3 reads CASSPPVLAATNTGELFS. DNA of the CDR3: TGTGCCAGCTCACCACCGGTGCTAGCCGCAACGAACACCGGGGAGCTGTTTTCT.

Remarks on this clonotype: No conserved phenylalanine or tryptophan is present at the end of the CDR3, so a read error is the likely explanation. J is TRBJ1-1 and V is TRBV11-2, with 12 bases fitting TRBD1. Germline lookup yields CDR1 SGHAT and CDR2 FQNNGV. The CDR3 length is 20 residues. J lost 4 bases, V lost 5 bases, and 20 bases had no gene match. The CDR3: CASSARDRGRKRWNITEAFS. In DNA, the CDR3 is TGTGCCAGCAGCGCTCGGGACAGGGGGCGCAAGAGGTGGAATATCACTGAAGCTTTCTCT.

Comment on this clonotype: Its ends do not fully match the called genes, so a read error is possible. The chain joins TRBV6-5 to TRBJ2-5; possibly TRBD1 or TRBD2 for D (6 bases each). Germline CDR1 reads MNHEY; CDR2 reads SVGAGI. The CDR3 loop spans 13 amino acids. The chain's CDR3 is CANSADRGLTQYF. In nucleotides, the CDR3 is TGTGCCAACAGTGCCGACCGGGGGCTGACCCAGTACTTC.

As concerns this clonotype: The junction shows a germline mismatch at one end, possibly a read error. This chain connects TRBV10-3 to TRBJ2-1; no clear D gene. Germline CDR1 ENHRY, CDR2 SYGVKD. The CDR3 is 14 amino acids. The CDR3 reads CAINPTATRDEQFF. The DNA of the CDR3 is TGTGCTATCAATCCCACGGCGACCCGTGATGAGCAGTTCTTC.

The chain employs TRBV29-1 and TRBJ1-2; no clear D gene. With 3 bases removed from V and 2 bases from J, the gap between germline ends came to 4 bases. Germline V gene lookup returns CDR1 SQVTM and CDR2 ANQGSEA. The CDR3 consists of 11 residues. CDR3 region: CSVDRNYGYTF. In nucleotides, the CDR3 is TGCAGCGTTGACAGGAACTATGGCTACACCTTC.

Here the CDR3 DNA reads TGTGCCAGCAGCTGGATAGTGAACAGCGGAGAGCTGTTTTTT. Residues: CASSWIVNSGELFF. V usage is TRBV14 and J usage is TRBJ2-2; a weak D match, TRBD2 (5 bases). The CDR3 runs 14 residues. The V gene's germline CDR1 is SGHDN and CDR2 FVKESK. V gave up 5 bases and J gave up 11 bases, with 18 bases separating them.

The chain has TRBV11-3 and TRBJ2-1, with D possibly being TRBD2 (5 bases). The CDR3 sequence is 13 residues long. In germline, CDR1 is SGHNT, CDR2 YENEEA. Written as DNA, the CDR3 is TGTATCAGCAGCTTAGACGGGAACAGTGAGCAGTTCTTC. Translated: CISSLDGNSEQFF.